This T cell receptor beta chain was recorded in a study of T cell responses to AZD1222 COVID-19 vaccine (dated by TCRdb to the early 2020s). For context, the study as a whole: AZD1222 recipients whose second dose came at about 4 weeks and those whose second dose came at about 12 weeks were combined into one group, since spike-specific TCR depth and breadth did not differ between the two schedules. A total of 230 to 250 trial participants underwent TCR sequencing, of whom about 200 had received two doses of AZD1222 and around 25 had received two doses of the MenACWY control vaccine. Trial participants were enrolled into age subgroups of 18-55, 56-69 and 70-plus years, which contained around 140, 26 and 57 TCR-sequenced participants, respectively.

What the authors observed across the whole study: A significant rise in spike-specific TCR breadth and depth was observed after two AZD1222 doses relative to day 0 and relative to MenACWY recipients. Because no day 14 peak-response samples were available, repertoires were characterized only after the peak T cell response. The whole spike protein was spanned by vaccine-associated CD4 TCRs, and dominant responses were seen in regions 160-218 and 743-854. Conclusions about previously exposed vaccinees were limited because only six AZD1222 recipients were SARS-CoV-2 seropositive at baseline. Participants were mostly white British and included more females than males, and it was suggested by the authors that clonal diversity may have been underestimated. In the small 56-69-year group, the increase in depth fell short of significance, most likely because of low power. Epitopes outside the regions mutated in the B.1.351 and B.1.1.7 variants were reportedly recognized by nearly half of the unique spike-specific TCRs.

The label giving this sample's time point can be read as: baseline before first vaccination. Vaccinee samples came from UK trials COV001 and COV002, including a single-blind randomized controlled phase 2/3 trial of AZD1222 (ChAdOx1 nCoV-19) in healthy adults. Trial participant PBMC samples were collected at day 0 and day 28 after the second dose for TCRbeta chain sequencing. There are 12 amino acids in the CDR3, from cysteine to phenylalanine inclusive. Left in the record is the CDR3 DNA by itself, 36 bases read in frame from the first base. V is reduced by 6 bases and J by 5 bases, leaving a spacing of 9 bases between them. From a lookup of the germline V gene, CDR1 and CDR2 are KGHSH and LQKENI. The CDR3 regions of human TCRbeta chains were analyzed by immunosequencing. Per the authors' processing: TCRs in the repertoires were matched against a reference library of SARS-CoV-2-specific TCRs that had been generated with the MIRA antigen-specificity platform. Breadth was defined as the fraction of unique TCRs that were SARS-CoV-2-associated, and depth was defined as the fraction of total T cells that were SARS-CoV-2-associated. Using the MIRA data, each spike-specific TCR was assigned both to the spike region to which the TCR was reactive and to a CD4 or CD8 class. Log10-transformed breadth and depth values were compared by one-way ANOVA with Sidak's multiple comparisons tests. As stored in TCRdb, this immuneACCESS dataset retains in-frame rearrangements with V and J assigned. A fraction of the clones does not appear; measured against another copy, unresolved V genes explain less than half of the discrepancy, and the remainder lacks a known reason. D and trimming come from the DNA, and the V and J calls and clone size come from that table. Recorded for this sample are around 100,000 clones; roughly nine tenths of them occurred a single time. Of the sample, more than 1.5% falls within the top ten clones.

Details on this clone: The target of this receptor is not known. No per-base quality is available; no much larger clone lies one base away.

The specimen comprised peripheral blood, sampled on day 0 of AZD1222 vaccination. This chain joins TRBV18 to TRBJ2-3; no D gene is confidently identified. This receptor was taken from an adult in good health. The CDR3 here reads CASSERVDTQYF. The base sequence is TGTGCCAGCTCGGAGAGAGTAGATACGCAGTATTTT.